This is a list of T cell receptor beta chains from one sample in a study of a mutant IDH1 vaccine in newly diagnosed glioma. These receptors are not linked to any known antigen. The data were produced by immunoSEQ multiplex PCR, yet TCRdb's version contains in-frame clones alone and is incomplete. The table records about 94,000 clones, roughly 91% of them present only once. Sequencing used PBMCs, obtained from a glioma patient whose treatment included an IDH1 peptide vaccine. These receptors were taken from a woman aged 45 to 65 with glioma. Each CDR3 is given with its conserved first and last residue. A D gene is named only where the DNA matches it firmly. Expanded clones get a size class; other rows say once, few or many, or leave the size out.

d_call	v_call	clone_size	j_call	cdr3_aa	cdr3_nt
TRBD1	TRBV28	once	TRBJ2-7	CASSFLGQGNEQYF	TGTGCCAGCAGTTTCTTGGGACAGGGGAACGAGCAGTACTTC
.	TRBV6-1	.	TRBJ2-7	CASKLARFYEQYF	TGTGCCAGCAAACTAGCACGATTCTACGAGCAGTACTTC
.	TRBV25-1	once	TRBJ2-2	CASRAKGFLNTGELFF	TGTGCCAGCAGGGCAAAGGGATTTTTAAACACCGGGGAGCTGTTTTTT
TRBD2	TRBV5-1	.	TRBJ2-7	CASSFPSRTSGRYEQYF	TGCGCCAGCAGCTTCCCTTCACGGACTAGCGGGAGGTACGAGCAGTACTTC
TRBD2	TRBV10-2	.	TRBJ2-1	CASSELAGRDEQFF	TGCGCCAGCAGTGAACTAGCGGGGAGGGATGAGCAGTTCTTC
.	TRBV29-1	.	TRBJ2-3	CSVEGGVSTDTQYF	TGCAGCGTGGAAGGGGGAGTTAGCACAGATACGCAGTATTTT
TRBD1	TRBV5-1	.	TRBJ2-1	CASDRGRLNLTYNEQFF	TGCGCCAGCGACAGGGGGCGTCTAAACTTAACCTACAATGAGCAGTTCTTC
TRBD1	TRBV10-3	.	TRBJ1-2	CAISENRGGNYGYTF	TGTGCCATCAGTGAGAACAGGGGCGGGAACTATGGCTACACCTTC
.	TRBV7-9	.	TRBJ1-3	CASSLFRGVLGLGGNTIYF	TGTGCCAGCAGCTTATTTCGGGGCGTTCTGGGGCTTGGTGGAAACACCATATATTTT
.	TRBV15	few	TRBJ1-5	CATSIDRLGNQPQHF	TGTGCCACCAGCATTGACCGCCTTGGGAATCAGCCCCAGCATTTT
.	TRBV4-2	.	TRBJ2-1	CASMPGDGDEQFF	TGTGCCAGCATGCCGGGAGATGGAGATGAGCAGTTCTTC
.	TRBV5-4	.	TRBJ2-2	CASSFTGLNTGELFF	TGTGCCAGCAGCTTTACAGGCCTGAACACCGGGGAGCTGTTTTTT
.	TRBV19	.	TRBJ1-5	CASSINTRVYNQPQHF	TGTGCCAGTAGTATTAACACAAGGGTATACAATCAGCCCCAGCATTTT
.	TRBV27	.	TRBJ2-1	CASSLTVFNEQFF	TGTGCCAGCAGTTTGACGGTTTTCAATGAGCAGTTCTTC
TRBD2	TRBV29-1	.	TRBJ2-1	CSVETGLAGYTSRNEQFF	TGCAGCGTTGAGACCGGACTAGCGGGCTACACTAGCCGCAATGAGCAGTTCTTC
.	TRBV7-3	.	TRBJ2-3	CASSVTGDYTDTQYF	TGTGCCAGCAGCGTGACAGGGGACTACACAGATACGCAGTATTTT
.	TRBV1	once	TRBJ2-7	CTSSTPGTPYEQYF	TGCACCAGCAGCACCCCCGGGACCCCCTACGAGCAGTACTTC
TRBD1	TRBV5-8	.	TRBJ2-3	CASSWGQGPDTQYF	TGTGCCAGCAGCTGGGGACAGGGGCCGGATACGCAGTATTTT
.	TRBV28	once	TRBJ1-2	CASSTGTRYGYTF	TGTGCCAGCAGTACAGGGACTCGCTATGGCTACACCTTC
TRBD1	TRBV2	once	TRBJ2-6	CASTQGQGAGANVLTF	TGTGCCAGCACCCAAGGACAGGGGGCTGGGGCCAACGTCCTGACTTTC
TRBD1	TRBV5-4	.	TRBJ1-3	CASSPDRAKGNTIYF	TGTGCCAGCAGCCCGGACAGGGCGAAAGGAAACACCATATATTTT
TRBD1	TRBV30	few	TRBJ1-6	CAWSVQGLTPLHF	TGTGCCTGGAGTGTACAGGGGTTGACACCCCTCCACTTT